The 21 T cell receptor beta chains below come from one sample, sequenced in a study of shared clonotypes between healthy human individuals. Cells designated naive CD8 were CD45RO-negative and were positively selected for CCR7, with terminally differentiated effector memory CD45RA+ cells excluded. Clones were sequenced by immunoSEQ multiplex PCR, and TCRdb holds only the in-frame ones, with some missing. Among millions of clones listed, just under 95% were seen once. Sequencing was performed on naive CD8+ T cells sorted from blood. These receptor sequences come from a man between 18 and 29 years old in good health.

The chain links TRBV25-1 to TRBJ1-1; maybe TRBD1 (5 bases). The CDR3 extends over 11 amino acids. V shed 7 bases and J shed 3 bases, with 6 bases lying between them. Germline V lookup: CDR1 MGHDK, CDR2 SYGVNS. CDR3: CASTRDTEAFF. In DNA, the CDR3 is TGTGCCAGCACCAGGGACACTGAAGCTTTCTTT. Filled out from reference TRBV25-1 and TRBJ1-1, the complete variable domain reads EADIYQTPRYLVIGTGKKITLECSQTMGHDKMYWYQQDPGMELHLIHYSYGVNSTEKGDLSSESTVSRIRTEHFPLTLESARPSHTSQYLCASTRDTEAFFGQGTRLTVV.

J is TRBJ2-7 and V is TRBV5-4; D possibly corresponds to TRBD2 (6 bases). The CDR3 consists of 14 residues. Trimming took 0 bases from V and 1 from J, leaving 8 bases between them. Germline assignment: CDR1 SGHNT and CDR2 YYREEE (reference sequence). CDR3: CASSLGGESYEQYF. The CDR3 bases are TGTGCCAGCAGCTTGGGGGGGGAGTCCTACGAGCAGTACTTC.

The chain employs TRBV6-5 and TRBJ2-7; 7 nucleotides agree with TRBD1. The CDR3 covers 14 residues. The ends lost 6 bases at V and 2 bases at J; junction bases unmatched: 7. Per germline, CDR1 MNHEY and CDR2 SVGAGI. The CDR3 DNA follows: TGTGCCAGCAGGGCCGGGACAGAGACCTACGAGCAGTACTTC. Encoded protein: CASRAGTETYEQYF.

V gene TRBV7-6 combines with J gene TRBJ2-1; tentative D call: TRBD2 (5 bases). Germline V gene lookup returns CDR1 SGHVS and CDR2 FNYEAQ. The CDR3 sequence is 17 residues long. V was trimmed by 1 base and J by 0 bases, leaving 13 bases between them. The CDR3 reads CASSLEAGLFSYNEQFF. DNA of the CDR3: TGTGCCAGCAGCTTAGAGGCCGGACTTTTCTCCTACAATGAGCAGTTCTTC.

Notes on this clone: The sample contains more than one DNA sequence encoding this CDR3. The chain joins TRBV6-5 to TRBJ1-5, with unresolved D. Trimming removed 2 bases from V and 2 bases from J, with 7 bases in between. CDR1 is MNHEY, CDR2 SVGAGI, per germline. The CDR3 totals 14 residues. The CDR3 region is CASSYSAGNQPQHF. The CDR3 nucleotides are TGTGCCAGCAGTTACAGCGCGGGCAATCAGCCCCAGCATTTT.

The gene calls are TRBV6-1 and TRBJ2-5, with TRBD2 identical over 7 bases. Trimming cost V 2 bases and J 3 bases; bases outside gene matches: 9. The CDR3 has 16 amino acids. CDR1 MNHNS and CDR2 SASEGT come from the germline V gene. In DNA form, the CDR3 reads TGTGCCAGCAGTGAAAGTTGGCTAGCGGAGGAAGAGACCCAGTACTTC. Amino acids: CASSESWLAEEETQYF.

On this clone itself: Additional DNA sequences in this sample encode the identical CDR3. V usage is TRBV9 and J usage is TRBJ2-2; D possibly corresponds to TRBD2 (5 bases). V was clipped by 0 bases and J by 7 bases, with 7 bases between them. The CDR3 extends over 13 amino acids. Germline values: CDR1 SGDLS, CDR2 YYNGEE. This CDR3 is CASSVVGSGELFF. The DNA of the CDR3 is TGTGCCAGCAGCGTAGTGGGGAGCGGGGAGCTGTTTTTT.

The rearrangement joins TRBV19 to TRBJ2-3; D ambiguous. The V gene lost 5 bases and the J gene lost 3 bases, with 18 bases spanning the gap. The CDR3 is 16 residues long. The germline V gene has CDR1 LNHDA and CDR2 SQIVND (reference sequence). The CDR3 DNA follows: TGTGCCAGTAGTTACGTCCCTGTTGGGGAAACAGATACGCAGTATTTT. Translated, it gives CASSYVPVGETDTQYF.

In its sample, this clone was seen once. Within the sample, other DNA sequences also encode this same CDR3. The chain couples TRBV4-3 to TRBJ2-1; D possibly corresponds to TRBD1 (5 bases). V was cut by 0 bases and J by 4 bases, with 7 bases left in between. Germline CDR1 LGHNA, CDR2 YSLEER. The CDR3 extends over 14 amino acids. CDR3: CASSQEAGYNEQFF. The CDR3 DNA reads as TGCGCCAGCAGCCAAGAAGCAGGGTACAATGAGCAGTTCTTC.

The V gene is TRBV19, the J gene TRBJ2-2, with a possible D match to TRBD2 (5 bases). The CDR3 is 15 amino acids. Germline CDR1 LNHDA, CDR2 SQIVND (reference sequence). V lost 8 bases and J lost 0, with 13 bases in between. The CDR3 DNA follows: TGTGCCAGTCAACTAGTCTTCGCGAACACCGGGGAGCTGTTTTTT. Translated: CASQLVFANTGELFF.

The chain couples TRBV5-1 to TRBJ2-1, with no clear D. Trimming removed 3 bases from V and 0 bases from J, with 10 bases in between. The CDR3 has 15 residues. CDR1 SGHRS and CDR2 YFSETQ come from the germline V gene. CDR3 protein: CASSYDASSYNEQFF. The CDR3 nucleotides read TGCGCCAGCAGCTACGATGCGAGCTCCTACAATGAGCAGTTCTTC.

In nucleotides, the CDR3 is TGTGCCAGCAGTTTGGGGGGACAGGGGTGGTACAATGAGCAGTTCTTC. Its translation is CASSLGGQGWYNEQFF. V and J are TRBV27 and TRBJ2-1; 10 bases line up with TRBD1. The CDR3 loop spans 16 amino acids. CDR1 is MNHEY and CDR2 is SMNVEV in the germline V gene (reference sequence). V shed 3 bases, J shed 4 bases, and the junction held 6 bases outside the gene matches.

This clone was counted a single time. V and J are TRBV4-3 and TRBJ2-7, with 9 bases matching TRBD2. Germline lookup yields CDR1 LGHNA and CDR2 YSLEER. The ends lost 0 bases at V and 5 bases at J; junction bases unmatched: 5. The CDR3 runs 15 residues. CDR3 amino acids: CASSQDGLAGNEQYF. The CDR3 DNA sequence: TGCGCCAGCAGCCAAGATGGCCTAGCGGGGAACGAGCAGTACTTC.

The DNA for the CDR3 is TGTGCCGCTACGGACAGTGCATCCTACGAGCAGTACTTC. Protein product: CAATDSASYEQYF. This chain joins TRBV6-5 and TRBJ2-7; weak D call: TRBD1 (6 bases). V dropped 11 bases and J dropped 1 base, with 15 bases sitting between them. There are 13 residues in the CDR3. Germline V lookup: CDR1 MNHEY, CDR2 SVGAGI.

The chain carries TRBV6-4 and TRBJ2-7; D remains ambiguous. With 0 bases removed from V and 0 bases from J, the gap between germline ends came to 12 bases. CDR1 MRHNA and CDR2 SNTAGT come from the germline V gene. CDR3 size: 16 residues. The CDR3 sequence is CASSDSTETTSYEQYF. CDR3 coding DNA: TGTGCCAGCAGTGACTCGACGGAGACAACCTCCTACGAGCAGTACTTC.

This clone was found once. The gene calls are TRBV7-9 and TRBJ2-7; D not resolved. The germline gives CDR1 SEHNR, CDR2 FQNEAQ (reference sequence). Trimming left V 5 bases short and J 2 bases short, with 10 bases between. The CDR3 totals 13 residues. CDR3 in amino acids: CASSPLIPYEQYF. The DNA of the CDR3 is TGTGCCAGCAGCCCGCTAATCCCCTACGAGCAGTACTTC.

J is TRBJ1-6 and V is TRBV5-6; maybe TRBD1 (5 bases). In germline, CDR1 is SGHDT, CDR2 YYEEEE. V was pared by 3 bases and J by 9 bases, with 13 bases between. CDR3 length: 14 amino acids. For the CDR3, the DNA is TGTGCCAGCAGCTGGGGGGGTGGCAGTTCACCCCTCCACTTT. It translates to CASSWGGGSSPLHF.

This clone was seen only once. The chain has TRBV5-6 and TRBJ2-7; D is perhaps TRBD1 (5 bases). The V end lost 4 bases, the J end lost 2 bases, and 7 bases lay between the germline ends. Germline V gene lookup returns CDR1 SGHDT and CDR2 YYEEEE. This CDR3 is 12 amino acids long. CDR3 sequence reads: CASSPGTYEQYF. The CDR3 coding sequence is TGTGCCAGCAGCCCAGGGACCTACGAGCAGTACTTC.

This rearrangement joins TRBV28 to TRBJ1-5, with D tentatively TRBD1 (5 bases). Trimming removed 2 bases at V and 7 bases at J, with 15 bases between. This CDR3 has 15 amino acids. Germline lookup yields CDR1 MDHEN and CDR2 SYDVKM. The CDR3 bases are TGTGCCAGCAGTTTAGGCACCGGGACGAACCAGCCCCAGCATTTT. Residues: CASSLGTGTNQPQHF.

V is TRBV5-8 and J is TRBJ2-5, with D possibly matching TRBD2 (7 bases). Trimming took 3 bases from V and 5 from J, leaving 17 bases between them. The CDR3 length is 15 residues. Germline CDR1 SGHTS, CDR2 YDEGEE. CDR3 sequence reads: CASSSYREGGETQYF. CDR3 bases: TGTGCCAGCAGCTCTTACAGGGAGGGAGGGGAGACCCAGTACTTC.

The chain carries TRBV5-6 and TRBJ2-7; TRBD1 agrees at 7 bases. This CDR3 contains 14 residues. The V and J ends lost 7 bases and 6 bases, in that order; junction bases with no gene match: 13. Germline V lookup: CDR1 SGHDT, CDR2 YYEEEE. CDR3 in amino acids: CASGQARYLGEQYF. The CDR3 nucleotides read TGTGCCAGCGGACAGGCAAGATATTTGGGCGAGCAGTACTTC. The full variable domain, completed using reference TRBV5-6 and TRBJ2-7, is DAGVTQSPTHLIKTRGQQVTLRCSPKSGHDTVSWYQQALGQGPQFIFQYYEEEERQRGNFPDRFSGHQFPNYSSELNVNALLLGDSALYLCASGQARYLGEQYFGPGTRLTVT.